This T cell receptor beta chain was observed in a study of naive and memory T cell subsets. Whole-study findings and limits: In CD4 and CD8 cells, diversity dropped from naive through EMRA.

Trimming removed 5 bases from V and 6 bases from J, with 13 bases in between. The length of the CDR3 is 13 residues. The germline gives CDR1 SEHNR, CDR2 FQNEAQ (reference sequence). CD4 T cells were positively selected, then CD8 T cells from the CD4-negative fraction. Both TRBC1 and TRBC2 were covered by a beta constant-region primer of two equimolar oligonucleotides. The cDNA 3' end received a ligated single-stranded oligonucleotide carrying the SP2 primer and a 12-nucleotide UMI. A single record per CDR3 protein comes from TCRdb applying MiXCR to the UMI-ligation and nested PCR reads. The data show over 75,000 distinct CDR3 sequences, 10% to 15% seen once. By proportion, this clonotype is medium-sized. As yet, its antigen is unknown.

Source material: central memory CD4+ T cells from blood. This receptor was identified in a human donor in good health. The chain links TRBV7-9 to TRBJ1-1, with D unclear. CDR3: CASSQAPGAEAFF. CDR3 sequence (DNA): TGTGCCAGCAGCCAGGCACCTGGGGCTGAAGCTTTCTTT.